What follows are 20 T cell receptor beta chains derived from one specimen sequenced in a study of T cells in Graves' hyperthyroidism and ophthalmopathy. What was amplified from RNA transcripts were TCR beta CDR3 regions. First-round RT-PCR with HTBI primers amplified the TCR CDR3 region. TCRdb itself ran the multiplex PCR reads through MiXCR, one entry per CDR3 protein. The table has 800,000 or so distinct CDR3 sequences, 35% to 40% seen once. Sequencing was performed on blood. These receptors were collected from a man younger than 35 with Graves' hyperthyroidism.

V gene TRBV4-1 combines with J gene TRBJ2-7; D not certain. Per the germline V gene, CDR1 is MGHRA and CDR2 is YSYEKL. Trimming pared 5 bases from V and 2 bases from J, leaving 10 bases between. The CDR3 is made up of 13 amino acids. The DNA of the CDR3 is TGCGCCAGCAGCAAAGGGTTGACCTACGAGCAGTACTTC. Encoded protein: CASSKGLTYEQYF.

This clonotype was counted once. At one boundary the junction diverges from the germline segment, which might be a read error. This sequence joins TRBV12-3 or TRBV12-4 and TRBJ1-5; D is uncertain. The CDR3 runs to 12 residues. The CDR3, as DNA: TGTGCCAACAGTTTAGGGAGCCAGCCCCAGCATTTT. This translates into CANSLGSQPQHF.

This clonotype was recorded a few times. The chain uses TRBV7-2 and TRBJ2-2; 7 positions match TRBD1. V shed 5 bases and J 4 bases; nucleotides not matched to a gene: 10. The CDR3 has 16 residues. Germline assignment: CDR1 SGHTA and CDR2 FQGNSA. The CDR3 sequence is CASSLQGGRGTGELFF. The CDR3 bases are TGTGCCAGCAGCCTCCAAGGGGGCAGGGGCACCGGGGAGCTGTTTTTT.

The CDR3 DNA sequence: TGTGCCAGCAGCATAGGGGAGGGGAACACCATATATTTT. This encodes CASSIGEGNTIYF. The chain uses TRBV9 and TRBJ1-3; D possibly corresponds to TRBD1 (5 bases). This CDR3 has 13 residues. Germline V CDR1 and CDR2: SGDLS, YYNGEE. The germline V and J ends were trimmed by 4 bases and 7 bases, with 12 bases remaining between them.

This clonotype came up many times. The rearrangement links TRBV7-3 to TRBJ2-5; D may match TRBD1 or TRBD2 (5 bases each). CDR1 and CDR2 (germline): SGHTA, FQGTGA. With 2 bases removed from V and 5 bases from J, the gap between germline ends came to 9 bases. This CDR3 region has 13 residues. The CDR3 DNA reads TGTGCCAGCAGCTTACAGGGAGTCGAGACCCAGTACTTC. This codes for CASSLQGVETQYF.

Details on this clonotype: Relative to the germline gene, one junction end is altered; a read error may explain this. The V gene is TRBV25-1, the J gene TRBJ1-1; perhaps TRBD1 as D (5 bases). In germline, CDR1 is MGHDK, CDR2 SYGVNS. This CDR3 comprises 15 residues. This chain's CDR3 is CASSQGVREGTEAFF. CDR3 coding DNA: TGCGCCAGCAGCCAAGGGGTCAGGGAGGGGACTGAAGCTTTCTTT.

This clonotype occurred a few times. The chain is built from TRBV27 and TRBJ1-3; a weak D match, TRBD1 (5 bases). Germline V gives CDR1 MNHEY, CDR2 SMNVEV (reference sequence). The CDR3 consists of 15 residues. Trimming shortened V by 7 bases and J by 0 bases, and 13 bases separated the two germline ends. The CDR3 sequence is CASKLDSYSGNTIYF. CDR3 in DNA: TGTGCCAGCAAACTCGACAGTTACTCTGGAAACACCATATATTTT.

This clonotype has ten or more counts. J is TRBJ1-1 and V is TRBV10-3; 8 bases match TRBD1. This CDR3 comprises 12 residues. V gave up 10 bases and J gave up 4 bases; unmatched junction bases: 5. Germline V lookup: CDR1 ENHRY, CDR2 SYGVKD. For the CDR3, the DNA is TGTGCCACCCAACAGGGGGGCACTGAAGCTTTCTTT. Its protein product is CATQQGGTEAFF.

The chain employs TRBV4-1 and TRBJ2-7; either TRBD1 or TRBD2 may supply D (6 bases each). The V end was cut by 5 bases, the J end by 0 bases, with 17 bases between. Germline lookup yields CDR1 MGHRA and CDR2 YSYEKL. This CDR3 is 16 amino acids long. CDR3 amino acids: CASSEGGPSPSYEQYF. The CDR3 coding sequence is TGCGCCAGCAGCGAAGGGGGGCCTAGCCCCTCCTACGAGCAGTACTTC.

A remark on this clonotype: This may arise from a read error, as a much more abundant clone is one base away. The chain joins TRBV15 to TRBJ2-7; D could derive from TRBD1 or TRBD2 (5 bases each). V lost 3 bases and J 2 bases, leaving 14 bases between the germline ends. Germline lookup yields CDR1 LNHNV and CDR2 YYDKDF (reference sequence). The CDR3 is made up of 15 amino acids. In nucleotides, the CDR3 is TGTGCCACCAGCAGGCCGGGGCAGGGCGCCTACGAGCAGTACTTC. It is translated as CATSRPGQGAYEQYF.

A word on this clonotype: A much larger clone lies a single base off, so this may be a read error. CDR3 amino acids: CASSLATGASNRPQHF. Written as DNA, the CDR3 is TGTGCCAGCAGCTTAGCGACAGGGGCTAGCAATCGGCCCCAGCATTTT. This rearrangement joins TRBV7-6 to TRBJ1-5; 8 positions agree with TRBD1. The CDR3 contains 16 residues. Germline assignment: CDR1 SGHVS and CDR2 FNYEAQ.

This clonotype was seen a handful of times. V gene TRBV15 combines with J gene TRBJ2-5; 8 bases align to TRBD2. V shed 9 bases, J shed 5 bases, and the junction held 23 bases outside the gene matches. The germline V gene has CDR1 LNHNV and CDR2 YYDKDF (reference sequence). The CDR3 sequence is 18 residues long. CDR3 coding DNA: TGTGCCACTCCTCCCCGGGATTTAGCGGGGTGGCCGGGTGAGACCCAGTACTTC. This gives the protein CATPPRDLAGWPGETQYF.

The V gene is TRBV10-3, the J gene TRBJ1-6; D gene unclear. Germline CDR1 and CDR2: ENHRY and SYGVKD. The V and J ends lost 6 bases and 7 bases respectively, with 10 bases between them. The CDR3 runs 13 residues. The CDR3 DNA is TGTGCCATCAGAGAGGGAGGCAATTCACCCCTCCACTTT. Protein sequence: CAIREGGNSPLHF.

The rearrangement joins TRBV20-1 to TRBJ1-3; tentatively, D is TRBD1 (5 bases). The CDR3 consists of 14 residues. V lost 2 bases and J lost 3, with 11 bases in between. Germline CDR1 and CDR2: DFQATT and SNEGSKA (reference sequence). CDR3 sequence: CSARNAGFGNTIYF. DNA for the CDR3: TGCAGTGCTAGAAACGCAGGGTTTGGAAACACCATATATTTT.

The chain couples TRBV11-1 to TRBJ1-2, with 9 bases matching TRBD1. The V gene's germline CDR1 is SGHAT and CDR2 FQDESV (reference sequence). Unmatched junction bases numbered 9, after V lost 5 bases and J lost 8 bases. This CDR3 is built from 14 residues. CDR3 residues: CASSARDRDFGYTF. The CDR3 DNA follows: TGTGCCAGCAGCGCCCGGGACAGGGATTTCGGCTACACCTTC.

The chain joins TRBV7-2 to TRBJ1-1, with D hard to call. The V end lost 11 bases, the J end lost 4 bases, and 14 bases lay between the germline ends. CDR1 and CDR2 from the germline V gene are SGHTA and FQGNSA. The CDR3 extends over 12 amino acids. This CDR3 is CAWNGETTEAFF. The CDR3 DNA sequence: TGTGCCTGGAATGGAGAAACCACTGAAGCTTTCTTT.

About this clonotype itself: A much larger clone lies a single base off, so this may be a read error. The chain is built from TRBV10-3 and TRBJ1-1; weak D call: TRBD1 (5 bases). The V gene's germline CDR1 is ENHRY and CDR2 SYGVKD. The CDR3 consists of 15 residues. V was clipped by 6 bases and J by 0 bases, with 14 bases between them. CDR3 DNA sequence: TGTGCCATCAGCGCACTCGGGACGGTGAACACTGAAGCTTTCTTT. The encoded protein is CAISALGTVNTEAFF.

The chain combines TRBV2 with TRBJ2-7, with D possibly matching TRBD2 (6 bases). The V end was cut by 7 bases, the J end by 6 bases, with 16 bases between. In germline, CDR1 is SNHLY, CDR2 FYNNEI. This CDR3 contains 13 residues. The CDR3 reads CASTPGGAGEQYF. In DNA form, the CDR3 reads TGTGCCAGCACACCCGGAGGGGCCGGCGAGCAGTACTTC. Full variable domain (rest looked up from reference TRBV2 and TRBJ2-7): EPEVTQTPSHQVTQMGQEVILRCVPISNHLYFYWYRQILGQKVEFLVSFYNNEISEKSEIFDDQFSVERPDGSNFTLKIRSTKLEDSAMYFCASTPGGAGEQYFGPGTRLTVT.

The chain employs TRBV10-3 and TRBJ2-7; D not resolved. The CDR3 consists of 15 residues. V was shortened by 10 bases and J by 1 base, with 20 bases between the two germline ends. Germline V gene sequence: CDR1 ENHRY, CDR2 SYGVKD. DNA for the CDR3: TGTGCCAGCAATGCTATTGAGGAAGGATCCTACGAGCAGTACTTC. It translates to CASNAIEEGSYEQYF.

This clonotype was observed a single time. The germline gene is not matched at one end of the junction; a read error may be the cause. This chain links TRBV10-3 with TRBJ1-5, with D possibly TRBD1 on 5 matching bases. Looked up from germline, CDR1 is ENHRY and CDR2 is SYGVKD. This CDR3 is 14 amino acids long. CDR3 region: CASSPAGALRPQHF. Here the CDR3 DNA reads TGTGCCAGCAGTCCCGCTGGGGCCCTCAGGCCCCAGCATTTT.